This TCR beta chain emerged from a study of cytomegalovirus exposure and HLA in healthy donors. TCRdb's table, derived via immunoSEQ multiplex PCR, lists solely in-frame clones and lacks some. Among 200,000 to 300,000 clones listed, 70% to 90% were seen once. The CDR3 runs to 16 residues. CDR1 and CDR2 (germline): MDHEN, SYDVKM. V was shortened by 4 bases and J by 1 base, with 14 bases between the two germline ends. With respect to this clone: What it binds is unknown.

General study results and limits: In vitro, a few CMV-associated chains proved specific for CMV antigens. Reports showed the classifier diagnosing cytomegalovirus status with high specificity and sensitivity.

Sample: PBMCs. The chain is built from TRBV28 and TRBJ2-1; D possibly corresponds to TRBD2 (5 bases). The sequence derives from a woman in her 30s in good health and CMV-seropositive. CDR3 sequence reads: CASSSLGDPSYNEQFF. CDR3 nucleotide sequence: TGTGCCAGCAGTTCACTAGGAGACCCGTCCTACAATGAGCAGTTCTTC.